The TCR beta chain described here comes from a study of T cells in Graves' hyperthyroidism and ophthalmopathy. Concerning this clonotype: No antigen is known for it.

RNA transcripts served as the template for amplifying TCR beta CDR3 regions. The primer set for the first-round RT-PCR of the TCR CDR3 was HTBI. TCRdb reanalysed the multiplex PCR reads using MiXCR and keeps one entry per CDR3 protein. The table lists 300,000 to 450,000 distinct CDR3 sequences, approximately 18% of them singletons, with around 40% in the top ten. Uncontrolled infections, other autoimmune diseases, pregnancy or lactation led to exclusion of patients. Based on clinical symptoms, serum thyroxine and TRAb, thyroid ultrasound and orbital computed tomography, diagnoses were reached. Study-level results: Clonotypes that were expanded in thyroid above 0.001 mostly appeared in blood too. Before onset, by a median of approximately 6.2 months, the model predicted ophthalmopathy.

This clonotype originated in a young man with Graves' ophthalmopathy. The material sequenced was blood.

The DNA for the CDR3 is TGTGCCAGCGGGGAGGGCTCTCAGCCCCAGCATTTT. Protein: CASGEGSQPQHF. This chain links TRBV7-9 with TRBJ1-5; D is ambiguous. The V gene's germline CDR1 is SEHNR and CDR2 FQNEAQ (reference sequence). With 8 bases removed from V and 6 bases from J, the gap between germline ends came to 11 bases. The CDR3 is made up of 12 amino acids.